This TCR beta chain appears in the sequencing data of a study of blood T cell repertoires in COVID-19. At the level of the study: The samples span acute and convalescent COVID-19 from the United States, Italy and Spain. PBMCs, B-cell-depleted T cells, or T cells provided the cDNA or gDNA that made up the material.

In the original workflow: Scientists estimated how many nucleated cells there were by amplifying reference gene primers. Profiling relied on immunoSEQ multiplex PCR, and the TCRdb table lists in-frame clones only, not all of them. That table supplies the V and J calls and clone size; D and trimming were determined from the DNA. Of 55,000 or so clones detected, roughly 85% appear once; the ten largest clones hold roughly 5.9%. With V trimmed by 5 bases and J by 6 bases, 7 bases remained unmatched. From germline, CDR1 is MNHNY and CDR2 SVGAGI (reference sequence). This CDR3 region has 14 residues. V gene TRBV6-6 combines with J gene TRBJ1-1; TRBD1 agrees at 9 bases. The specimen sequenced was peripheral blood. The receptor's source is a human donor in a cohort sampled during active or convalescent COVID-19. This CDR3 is CASSTGQGAAEAFF. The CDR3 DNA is TGTGCCAGCAGTACGGGACAGGGTGCCGCTGAAGCTTTCTTT.